The 20 T cell receptor beta chains below come from one sample, sequenced in a study of post-analysis software for immune sequencing data. Study-wide findings and caveats: Roughly 5 TRBV segments occurring more often in patients than controls included TRBV5-6, TRBV5-1 and TRBV20-1.

Antigen specificity for these receptors is unknown. Built from TCR beta cDNA, the libraries had unique molecular identifiers in them. From the PCR reads, TCRdb called clonotypes with MiXCR, one entry per CDR3 protein. The sample includes more than 500,000 distinct CDR3 sequences, around a third of them seen just once. The source material was blood. The receptors here all came from a girl younger than 18 with multiple sclerosis.

The V gene is TRBV11-2, the J gene TRBJ2-5; 7 bases fit TRBD1. The ends lost 6 bases at V and 6 bases at J; junction bases unmatched: 10. CDR1 SGHAT and CDR2 FQNNGV come from the germline V gene. CDR3 length equals 14 residues. The CDR3 nucleotides read TGTGCCAGCAGTTATTCTGACAGGGCCAAGACCCAGTACTTC. This gives the protein CASSYSDRAKTQYF.

A single count supports this clonotype. The chain has TRBV5-6 and TRBJ1-5; D uncertain. Germline values: CDR1 SGHDT, CDR2 YYEEEE. Trimming pared 4 bases from V and 3 bases from J, leaving 11 bases between. The CDR3 covers 14 residues. CDR3 region: CASSIGGSNQPQHF. The DNA of the CDR3 is TGTGCCAGCAGCATCGGAGGGTCCAATCAGCCCCAGCATTTT.

The chain recombines TRBV5-1 with TRBJ2-1; a possible D gene is TRBD1 (7 bases). Germline CDR1 SGHRS, CDR2 YFSETQ. The CDR3 runs 17 residues. Trimming took 4 bases from V and 5 from J, leaving 22 bases between them. The CDR3 DNA is TGCGCCAGCAGCCCCAGGTTAGGCAGGGGGGTTGACAATGAGCAGTTCTTC. It translates to CASSPRLGRGVDNEQFF.

This clonotype was observed a handful of times. The chain recombines TRBV20-1 with TRBJ2-5, with D tentatively TRBD2 (6 bases). Germline assignment: CDR1 DFQATT and CDR2 SNEGSKA (reference sequence). V was clipped by 2 bases and J by 11 bases, with 24 bases between them. The CDR3 runs 15 residues. The CDR3 nucleotides read TGCAGTGCTAGATGGGTTGCGGGGCCTTGGGGGGAGCAGTACTTC. This codes for CSARWVAGPWGEQYF.

This clonotype was detected a few times. The chain joins TRBV5-1 to TRBJ1-1, with D maybe TRBD1 (5 bases). Per germline, CDR1 SGHRS and CDR2 YFSETQ. This CDR3 is 14 amino acids long. Trimming stripped 4 bases from V and 1 base from J, with 11 bases between. In nucleotides, the CDR3 is TGCGCCAGCAGCCGGGACGGTGGGAACACTGAAGCTTTCTTT. Amino acids: CASSRDGGNTEAFF.

The V call is TRBV7-2, the J call TRBJ2-3; D gene uncertain. CDR1 and CDR2 (germline): SGHTA, FQGNSA. The CDR3 has 13 residues. Trimming removed 1 base from V and 4 bases from J, with 6 bases in between. As DNA, the CDR3 is TGTGCCAGCAGCTTAGTGCTAGCAGATACGCAGTATTTT. It specifies CASSLVLADTQYF. The whole variable domain, filled in from reference TRBV7-2 and TRBJ2-3, reads GAGVSQSPSNKVTEKGKDVELRCDPISGHTALYWYRQSLGQGLEFLIYFQGNSAPDKSGLPSDRFSAERTGGSVSTLTIQRTQQEDSAVYLCASSLVLADTQYFGPGTRLTVL.

This clonotype was seen only once. This chain links TRBV7-7 with TRBJ2-1, with TRBD2 as a possible D gene (6 bases). V lost 6 bases to trimming and J lost 0 bases, with 12 bases between them. The CDR3 extends over 15 amino acids. The germline V gene encodes CDR1 SSHAT and CDR2 FNYEAQ (reference sequence). The CDR3: CASSRTGSSYNEQFF. CDR3 in DNA: TGTGCCAGCAGTAGAACCGGGAGCTCCTACAATGAGCAGTTCTTC.

This clonotype was counted only a few times. The chain couples TRBV7-3 to TRBJ1-6; 7 bases match TRBD1. Germline V CDR1 and CDR2: SGHTA, FQGTGA. J lost 7 bases, V lost 4 bases, and 7 bases had no gene match. This CDR3 is built from 15 residues. CDR3 sequence: CASSSSGQRNSPLHF. The DNA of the CDR3 is TGTGCCAGCAGCTCATCGGGACAGCGGAATTCACCCCTCCACTTT.

There are a few counts of this clonotype. This rearrangement joins TRBV28 to TRBJ2-6; 8 nucleotides match TRBD1. With 5 bases clipped from V and 1 base from J, the junction kept 7 bases outside the gene matches. CDR1 and CDR2 (germline): MDHEN, SYDVKM. CDR3 length: 17 amino acids. The CDR3 loop is CASSPLWTGSGANVLTF. The CDR3 region has the DNA TGTGCCAGCAGTCCCTTATGGACAGGGTCTGGGGCCAACGTCCTGACTTTC.

The sample holds a few counts of this clonotype. The chain recombines TRBV5-5 with TRBJ2-5; 8 bases map to TRBD2. Trimming took 4 bases from V and 1 from J; bases not matched to a gene: 12. This CDR3 is 17 amino acids long. Germline CDR1 reads SGHKS; CDR2 reads YYEKEE (reference sequence). The CDR3 here is CASSPALERGSQETQYF. CDR3 nucleotide sequence: TGTGCCAGCAGCCCGGCGCTTGAGCGGGGGAGCCAAGAGACCCAGTACTTC.

The CDR3 bases are TGCGCCAGCAGCTCATCCTCGGCTAGCGGCTCCTACAATGAGCAGTTCTTC. This sequence encodes CASSSSSASGSYNEQFF. This rearrangement joins TRBV5-1 to TRBJ2-1, with TRBD2 matching 7 bases. Germline CDR1 reads SGHRS; CDR2 reads YFSETQ. The CDR3 runs 17 residues. V lost 3 bases and J lost 0; bases outside the gene matches: 9.

The chain joins TRBV20-1 to TRBJ1-5; D gene unclear. Germline CDR1 is DFQATT and CDR2 is SNEGSKA (reference sequence). The ends were cut back, 1 base at V and 6 bases at J, with 4 bases in the middle. The CDR3 sequence is 11 residues long. CDR3 nucleotide sequence: TGCAGTGCTAGAGCAGCTCAGCCCCAGCATTTT. Amino acid sequence: CSARAAQPQHF.

This clonotype was found a few times. This chain uses TRBV6-1 with TRBJ2-5; D is uncertain. The CDR3 runs 17 residues. Germline CDR1 and CDR2: MNHNS and SASEGT. V was cut by 3 bases and J by 4 bases, with 21 bases left in between. CDR3 nucleotides: TGTGCCAGCAGTGACGGTATCCTGAGGTCCAGAGGAGAGACCCAGTACTTC. It is translated as CASSDGILRSRGETQYF.

The chain employs TRBV20-1 and TRBJ1-1; 10 positions match TRBD1. Germline CDR1 reads DFQATT; CDR2 reads SNEGSKA (reference sequence). J gave up 6 bases and V 4 bases, and 14 bases lay outside the gene matches. The CDR3 extends over 16 amino acids. CDR3 nucleotides: TGCAGTGCTATTGACAGGGGGCGTCGCTCGGACTCTGAAGCTTTCTTT. Residues: CSAIDRGRRSDSEAFF.

This clonotype has a count of ten or more. The chain links TRBV5-6 to TRBJ2-5; TRBD2 aligns across 12 bases. Germline values: CDR1 SGHDT, CDR2 YYEEEE. The V gene end was trimmed by 0 bases and the J gene end by 7 bases; junction bases not matched to a gene: 7. The length of the CDR3 is 16 residues. CDR3 DNA: TGTGCCAGCAGCTTGGATGGACTAGCGGGGAGTTGGACCCAGTACTTC. This sequence encodes CASSLDGLAGSWTQYF.

For this clonotype: With a much larger clone just one base away, this may be a read error. The rearrangement uses TRBV7-2 and TRBJ2-7; 9 bases line up with TRBD1. This CDR3 has 16 residues. Germline lookup yields CDR1 SGHTA and CDR2 FQGNSA. V gave up 7 bases and J gave up 2 bases; unmatched junction bases: 12. As DNA, the CDR3 is TGTGCCAGCAACTTGGCCGGGACAGGGAACACCTACGAGCAGTACTTC. Its translation is CASNLAGTGNTYEQYF.

The chain is built from TRBV10-1 and TRBJ2-1; TRBD1 matches 10 bases. The end of the DNA aligns better with TRBJ2-7, so the J call may be wrong. This CDR3 comprises 15 residues. The germline gives CDR1 WNHNN, CDR2 SYGVQD (reference sequence). The CDR3 DNA reads TGCGCCAGCAGTGTACCAGGGACAGGGGTCGATGAGCAGTACTTC. It translates to CASSVPGTGVDEQYF.

The rearrangement joins TRBV20-1 to TRBJ1-1, with D perhaps TRBD1 (5 bases). The CDR3 is 16 residues long. CDR1 is DFQATT and CDR2 is SNEGSKA in the germline V gene (reference sequence). V was trimmed by 3 bases and J by 4 bases, leaving 21 bases between them. Written as DNA, the CDR3 is TGCAGTGCTAGTAGATCCTCGCAGGGCGAGGGCACTGAAGCTTTCTTT. Its translation: CSASRSSQGEGTEAFF.

This clonotype occurred a few times. The gene calls are TRBV2 and TRBJ2-1; the match to TRBD2 covers 11 bases. The junction had 5 bases not matched to a gene; V was cut back by 10 bases and J by 6 bases. Germline V CDR1 and CDR2: SNHLY, FYNNEI. The CDR3 spans 13 residues. CDR3 protein: CAIAGGFFNEQFF. In DNA, the CDR3 is TGTGCCATAGCGGGGGGGTTCTTCAATGAGCAGTTCTTC.

The chain has TRBV9 and TRBJ2-3; 11 bases are a match to TRBD2. The CDR3 loop spans 16 amino acids. Trimming at V came to 0 bases and at J to 4 bases, leaving 4 bases not matched to a gene. CDR1 is SGDLS, CDR2 YYNGEE, per germline. The CDR3 DNA reads as TGTGCCAGCAGCGTAGCTAGCGGGGGGTCATCAGATACGCAGTATTTT. It specifies CASSVASGGSSDTQYF.